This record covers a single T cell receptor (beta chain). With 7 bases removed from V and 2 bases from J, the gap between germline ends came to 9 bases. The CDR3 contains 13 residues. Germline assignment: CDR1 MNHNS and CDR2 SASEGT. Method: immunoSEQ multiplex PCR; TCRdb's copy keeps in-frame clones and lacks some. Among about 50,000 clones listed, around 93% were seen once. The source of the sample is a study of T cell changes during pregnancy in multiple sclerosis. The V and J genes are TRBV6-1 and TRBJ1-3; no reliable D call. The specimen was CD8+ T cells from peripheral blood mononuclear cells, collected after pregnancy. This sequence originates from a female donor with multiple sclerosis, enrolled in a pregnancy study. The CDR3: CASTLIPGNTIYF. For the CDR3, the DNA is TGTGCCAGCACCCTAATACCTGGAAACACCATATATTTT.